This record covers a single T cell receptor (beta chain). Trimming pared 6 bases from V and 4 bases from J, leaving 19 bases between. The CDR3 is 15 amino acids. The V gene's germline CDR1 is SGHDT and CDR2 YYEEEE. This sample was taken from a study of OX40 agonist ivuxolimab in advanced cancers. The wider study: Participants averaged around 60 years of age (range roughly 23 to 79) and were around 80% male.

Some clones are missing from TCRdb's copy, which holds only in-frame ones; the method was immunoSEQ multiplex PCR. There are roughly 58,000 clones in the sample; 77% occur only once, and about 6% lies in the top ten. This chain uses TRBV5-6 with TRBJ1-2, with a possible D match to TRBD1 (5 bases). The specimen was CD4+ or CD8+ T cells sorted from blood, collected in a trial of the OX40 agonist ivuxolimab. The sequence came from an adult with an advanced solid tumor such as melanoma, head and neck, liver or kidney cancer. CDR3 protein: CASTTSTGGFYGYTF. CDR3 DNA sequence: TGTGCCAGCACCACATCAACCGGGGGGTTCTATGGCTACACCTTC.